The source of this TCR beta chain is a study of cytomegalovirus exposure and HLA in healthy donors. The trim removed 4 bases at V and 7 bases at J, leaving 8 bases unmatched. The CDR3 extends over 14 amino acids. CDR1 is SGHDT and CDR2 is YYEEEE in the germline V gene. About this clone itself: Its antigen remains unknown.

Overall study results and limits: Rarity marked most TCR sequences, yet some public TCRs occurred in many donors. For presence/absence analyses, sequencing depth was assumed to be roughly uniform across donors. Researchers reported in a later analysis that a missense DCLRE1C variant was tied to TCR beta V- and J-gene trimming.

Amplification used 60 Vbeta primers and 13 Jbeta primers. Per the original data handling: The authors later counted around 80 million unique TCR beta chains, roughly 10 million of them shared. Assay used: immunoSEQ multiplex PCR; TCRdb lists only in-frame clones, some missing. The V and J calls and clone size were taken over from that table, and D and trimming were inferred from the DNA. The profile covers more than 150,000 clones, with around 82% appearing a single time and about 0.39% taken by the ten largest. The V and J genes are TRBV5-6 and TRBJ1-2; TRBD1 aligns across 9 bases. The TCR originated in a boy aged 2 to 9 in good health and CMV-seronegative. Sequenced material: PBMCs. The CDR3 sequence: CASSVGTGWLGYTF. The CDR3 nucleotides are TGTGCCAGCAGCGTGGGGACAGGGTGGCTTGGCTACACCTTC.